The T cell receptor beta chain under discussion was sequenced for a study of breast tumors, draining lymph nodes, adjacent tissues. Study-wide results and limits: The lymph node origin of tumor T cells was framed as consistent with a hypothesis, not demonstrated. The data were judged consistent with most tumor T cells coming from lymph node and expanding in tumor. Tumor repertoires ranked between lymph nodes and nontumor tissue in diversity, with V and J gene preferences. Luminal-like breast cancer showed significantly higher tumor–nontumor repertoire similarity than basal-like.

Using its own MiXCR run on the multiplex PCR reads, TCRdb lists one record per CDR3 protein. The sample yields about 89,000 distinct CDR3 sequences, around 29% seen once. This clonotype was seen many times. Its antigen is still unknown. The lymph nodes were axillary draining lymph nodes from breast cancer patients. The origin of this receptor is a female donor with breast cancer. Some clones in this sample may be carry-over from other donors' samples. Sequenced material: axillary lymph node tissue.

The CDR3: CSVEDRTNAYEQYF. CDR3 bases: TGCAGCGTTGAAGATCGGACTAACGCCTACGAGCAGTACTTC. The gene calls are TRBV29-1 and TRBJ2-7; TRBD2 is a possible D gene (6 bases). The germline CDR1 and CDR2 sequences are SQVTM and ANQGSEA. This CDR3 is 14 amino acids long. V was clipped by 0 bases and J by 2 bases, with 11 bases between them.